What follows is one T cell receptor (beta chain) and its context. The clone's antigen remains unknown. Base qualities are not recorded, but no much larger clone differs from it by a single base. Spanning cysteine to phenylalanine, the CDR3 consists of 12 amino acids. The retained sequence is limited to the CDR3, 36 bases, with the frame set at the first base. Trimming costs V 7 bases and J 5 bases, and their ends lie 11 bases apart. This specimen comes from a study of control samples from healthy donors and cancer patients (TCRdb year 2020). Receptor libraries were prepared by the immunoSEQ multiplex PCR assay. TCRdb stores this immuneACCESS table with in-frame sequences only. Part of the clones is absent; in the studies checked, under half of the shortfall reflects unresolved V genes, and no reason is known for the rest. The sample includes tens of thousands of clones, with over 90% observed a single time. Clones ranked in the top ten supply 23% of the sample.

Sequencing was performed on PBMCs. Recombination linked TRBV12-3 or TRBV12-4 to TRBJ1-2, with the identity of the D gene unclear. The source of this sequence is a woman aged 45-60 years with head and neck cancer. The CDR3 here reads CASTTDFYGYTF. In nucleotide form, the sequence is TGTGCCAGCACCACGGACTTTTATGGCTACACCTTC.